A selection of T cell receptor beta chains follows, all from one sample in a study of cytomegalovirus exposure and HLA in healthy donors. Clones were sequenced by immunoSEQ multiplex PCR, and TCRdb holds only the in-frame ones, with some missing. The data contain approximately 73,000 clones, approximately 95% of them singletons. The sequenced sample was PBMCs. These TCRs come from a man younger than 30 in good health and CMV-seronegative. The CDR3 runs from the conserved cysteine through the conserved F or W. The order of the fields is CDR3 protein, CDR3 DNA, clone size, D gene, V gene, J gene, CDR3 length. A D gene is named only where the DNA matches it firmly. Where a row states a size, it is once, few, many or the class of an expanded clone; other rows omit it.

CDR3 protein: CASSLGTANTGELFF; CDR3 DNA: TGTGCCAGCAGTTTAGGAACAGCGAACACCGGGGAGCTGTTTTTT; clone size: .; D gene: .; V gene: TRBV27; J gene: TRBJ2-2; CDR3 length: 15
CDR3 protein: CASSPSQSFQETQYF; CDR3 DNA: TGTGCCAGCAGCCCATCACAGTCCTTCCAAGAGACCCAGTACTTC; clone size: .; D gene: .; V gene: TRBV5-4; J gene: TRBJ2-5; CDR3 length: 15
CDR3 protein: CASSPTGANEQFF; CDR3 DNA: TGTGCCAGCAGCCCGACAGGGGCCAATGAGCAGTTCTTC; clone size: .; D gene: TRBD1; V gene: TRBV7-6; J gene: TRBJ2-1; CDR3 length: 13
CDR3 protein: CASSLETNSPYQPQHF; CDR3 DNA: TGTGCCAGCAGCTTGGAAACGAACAGTCCGTATCAGCCCCAGCATTTT; clone size: once; D gene: .; V gene: TRBV5-5; J gene: TRBJ1-5; CDR3 length: 16
CDR3 protein: CASRPDRKGYTF; CDR3 DNA: TGTGCCAGCCGTCCGGACAGAAAGGGCTACACCTTC; clone size: .; D gene: .; V gene: TRBV7-2; J gene: TRBJ1-2; CDR3 length: 12
CDR3 protein: CASSTGQGVGGYTF; CDR3 DNA: TGTGCCAGCAGCACGGGACAGGGCGTAGGTGGCTACACCTTC; clone size: .; D gene: TRBD1; V gene: TRBV11-1; J gene: TRBJ1-2; CDR3 length: 14
CDR3 protein: CAISGPRPRTPNTEAFF; CDR3 DNA: TGTGCCATCAGTGGACCCAGGCCAAGAACTCCTAACACTGAAGCTTTCTTT; clone size: .; D gene: .; V gene: TRBV10-3; J gene: TRBJ1-1; CDR3 length: 17
CDR3 protein: CASSLGTGGYTF; CDR3 DNA: TGTGCCAGCAGCTTAGGGACAGGGGGCTACACCTTC; clone size: .; D gene: TRBD1; V gene: TRBV7-2; J gene: TRBJ1-2; CDR3 length: 12
CDR3 protein: CAIPRDRGSYEQYF; CDR3 DNA: TGTGCCATACCCCGGGACAGGGGTTCCTACGAGCAGTACTTC; clone size: .; D gene: TRBD1; V gene: TRBV28; J gene: TRBJ2-7; CDR3 length: 14
CDR3 protein: CASSSFRDRGHSPLHF; CDR3 DNA: TGTGCCAGCAGTTCCTTCCGGGACAGGGGCCATTCACCCCTCCACTTT; clone size: .; D gene: TRBD1; V gene: TRBV7-9; J gene: TRBJ1-6; CDR3 length: 16
CDR3 protein: CASRGLAGGPNEQFF; CDR3 DNA: TGTGCCAGCAGGGGCCTGGCGGGGGGGCCCAATGAGCAGTTCTTC; clone size: once; D gene: TRBD2; V gene: TRBV6-1; J gene: TRBJ2-1; CDR3 length: 15
CDR3 protein: CASRGTGNQPQHF; CDR3 DNA: TGTGCCAGCAGGGGGACAGGGAATCAGCCCCAGCATTTT; clone size: .; D gene: TRBD1; V gene: TRBV2; J gene: TRBJ1-5; CDR3 length: 13
CDR3 protein: CASSLTRGRGTDTQYF; CDR3 DNA: TGTGCCAGCAGCCTCACGAGGGGGCGGGGAACAGATACGCAGTATTTT; clone size: .; D gene: .; V gene: TRBV9; J gene: TRBJ2-3; CDR3 length: 16
CDR3 protein: CAWTGKETQYF; CDR3 DNA: TGTGCCTGGACAGGGAAAGAGACCCAGTACTTC; clone size: .; D gene: .; V gene: TRBV30; J gene: TRBJ2-5; CDR3 length: 11
CDR3 protein: CASSLLQGFYEQYF; CDR3 DNA: TGTGCCAGCAGCTTATTGCAGGGGTTCTACGAGCAGTACTTC; clone size: .; D gene: .; V gene: TRBV7-2; J gene: TRBJ2-7; CDR3 length: 14
CDR3 protein: CASSLAVTSEETQYF; CDR3 DNA: TGCGCCAGCAGCTTGGCGGTGACTAGCGAAGAGACCCAGTACTTC; clone size: .; D gene: TRBD2; V gene: TRBV5-1; J gene: TRBJ2-5; CDR3 length: 15
CDR3 protein: CAGAQGVDQPQHF; CDR3 DNA: TGTGCCGGCGCCCAGGGGGTTGATCAGCCCCAGCATTTT; clone size: .; D gene: TRBD1; V gene: TRBV6-1; J gene: TRBJ1-5; CDR3 length: 13
CDR3 protein: CASSLGGRGLLNEQFF; CDR3 DNA: TGTGCCAGCAGCCTGGGGGGCAGGGGGCTTCTCAATGAGCAGTTCTTC; clone size: .; D gene: TRBD1; V gene: TRBV5-4; J gene: TRBJ2-1; CDR3 length: 16